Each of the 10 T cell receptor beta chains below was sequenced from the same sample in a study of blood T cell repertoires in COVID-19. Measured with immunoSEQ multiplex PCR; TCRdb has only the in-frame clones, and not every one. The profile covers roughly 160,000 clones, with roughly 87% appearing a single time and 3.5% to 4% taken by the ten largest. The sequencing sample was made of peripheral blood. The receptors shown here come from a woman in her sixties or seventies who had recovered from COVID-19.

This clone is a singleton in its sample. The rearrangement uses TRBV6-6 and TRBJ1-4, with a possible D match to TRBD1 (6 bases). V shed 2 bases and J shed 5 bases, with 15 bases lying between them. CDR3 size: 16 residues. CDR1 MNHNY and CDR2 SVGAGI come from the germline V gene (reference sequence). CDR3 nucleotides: TGTGCCAGCAGTTACCCCTCTGTGAGGGGGAATGAAAAACTGTTTTTT. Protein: CASSYPSVRGNEKLFF.

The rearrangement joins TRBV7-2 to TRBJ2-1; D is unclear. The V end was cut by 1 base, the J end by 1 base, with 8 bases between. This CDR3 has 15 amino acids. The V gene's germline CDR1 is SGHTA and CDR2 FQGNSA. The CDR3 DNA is TGTGCCAGCAGCTTAGACCCTAGTTCCTACAATGAGCAGTTCTTC. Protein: CASSLDPSSYNEQFF.

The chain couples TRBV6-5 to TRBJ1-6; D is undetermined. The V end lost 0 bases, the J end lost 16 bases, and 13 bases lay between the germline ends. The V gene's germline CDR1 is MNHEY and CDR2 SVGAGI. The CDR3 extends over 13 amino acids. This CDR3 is CASSYSKRSLLHF. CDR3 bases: TGTGCCAGCAGTTACTCGAAGAGATCCCTACTCCACTTT.

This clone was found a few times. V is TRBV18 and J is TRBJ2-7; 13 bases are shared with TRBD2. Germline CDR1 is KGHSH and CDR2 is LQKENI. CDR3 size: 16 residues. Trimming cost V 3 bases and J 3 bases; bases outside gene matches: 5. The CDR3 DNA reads TGTGCCAGCTCACCCGGACTAGCGGGGGCCTTCTACGAGCAGTACTTC. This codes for CASSPGLAGAFYEQYF.

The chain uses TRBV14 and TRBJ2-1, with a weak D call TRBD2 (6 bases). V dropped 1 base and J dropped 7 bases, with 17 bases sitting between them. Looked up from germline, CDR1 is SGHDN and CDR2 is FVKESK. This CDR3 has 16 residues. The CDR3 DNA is TGTGCCAGCAGCCAAGTCCCTAGCGCTGGACGGAATGAGCAGTTCTTC. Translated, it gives CASSQVPSAGRNEQFF.

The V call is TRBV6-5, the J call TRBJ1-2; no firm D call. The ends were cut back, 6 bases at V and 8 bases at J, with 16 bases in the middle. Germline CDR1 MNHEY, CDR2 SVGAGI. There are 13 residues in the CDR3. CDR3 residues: CASSRGYLEGYTF. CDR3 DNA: TGTGCCAGCAGCCGGGGTTACCTCGAAGGCTACACCTTC.

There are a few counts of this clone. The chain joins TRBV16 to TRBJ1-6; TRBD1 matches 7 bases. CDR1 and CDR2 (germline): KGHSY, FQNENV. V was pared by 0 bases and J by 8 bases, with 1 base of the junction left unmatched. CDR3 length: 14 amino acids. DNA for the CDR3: TGTGCCAGCAGCCAATCTACAGGGGATTCACCCCTCCACTTT. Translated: CASSQSTGDSPLHF.

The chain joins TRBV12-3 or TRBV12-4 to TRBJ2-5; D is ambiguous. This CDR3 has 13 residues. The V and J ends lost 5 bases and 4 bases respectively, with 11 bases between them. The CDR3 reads CASSAPGGETQYF. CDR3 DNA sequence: TGTGCCAGCAGTGCCCCGGGTGGAGAGACCCAGTACTTC.

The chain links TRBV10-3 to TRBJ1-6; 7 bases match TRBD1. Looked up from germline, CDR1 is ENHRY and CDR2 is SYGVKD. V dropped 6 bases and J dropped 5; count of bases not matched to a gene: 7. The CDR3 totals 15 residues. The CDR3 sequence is CAIRGGMGDNSPLHF. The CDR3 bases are TGTGCCATCAGAGGGGGCATGGGGGATAATTCACCCCTCCACTTT.

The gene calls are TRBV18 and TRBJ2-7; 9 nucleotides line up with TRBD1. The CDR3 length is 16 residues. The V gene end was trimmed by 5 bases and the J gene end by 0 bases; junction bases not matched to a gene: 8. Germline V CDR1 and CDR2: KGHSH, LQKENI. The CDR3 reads CASSGATGGYSYEQYF. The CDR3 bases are TGTGCCAGCTCAGGGGCGACAGGGGGTTACTCCTACGAGCAGTACTTC.